A selection of T cell receptor beta chains follows, all from one sample in a study of blood T cell repertoires in COVID-19. Profiling relied on immunoSEQ multiplex PCR, and the TCRdb table lists in-frame clones only, not all of them. The sample has roughly 480,000 clones, roughly 89% seen once. Sequenced material: peripheral blood. These receptor sequences come from a man younger than 35 with COVID-19, enrolled during active disease. CDR3s include the opening cysteine and the closing phenylalanine or tryptophan. D genes are given only for firm matches. Only part of the rows carry a size: once, few, many, or a class if the clone is expanded.

len: 16
j_gene: TRBJ2-5
abundance: .
v_gene: TRBV3-1/TRBV3-2
d_gene: TRBD2
CDR3nt: TGTGCCAGCAGCCAAGGACTAGCGGGGGGCGGAGAGACCCAGTACTTC
CDR3aa: CASSQGLAGGGETQYF

len: 16
j_gene: TRBJ1-2
abundance: .
v_gene: TRBV4-1
d_gene: TRBD1
CDR3nt: TGCGCCAGCAGCCACGCAATACAGGGGTCGGACTATGGCTACACCTTC
CDR3aa: CASSHAIQGSDYGYTF

len: 13
j_gene: TRBJ1-6
abundance: few
v_gene: TRBV6-5
d_gene: .
CDR3nt: TGTGCCAGCAGGGCCCCGGGAAACTCACCCCTCCACTTT
CDR3aa: CASRAPGNSPLHF

len: 15
j_gene: TRBJ1-1
abundance: .
v_gene: TRBV6-6
d_gene: TRBD1
CDR3nt: TGTGCCAGCAGCAGGACAGGGGGCGGAGGGACTGAAGCTTTCTTT
CDR3aa: CASSRTGGGGTEAFF

len: 14
j_gene: TRBJ1-4
abundance: .
v_gene: TRBV2
d_gene: TRBD1
CDR3nt: TGTGCCAGCAGTGCCGGGACAGGGACTGTTTTACTGTTTTTT
CDR3aa: CASSAGTGTVLLFF

len: 13
j_gene: TRBJ1-2
abundance: .
v_gene: TRBV7-8
d_gene: .
CDR3nt: TGTGCCAGCAGCTTACTCGAGAACTATGGCTACACCTTC
CDR3aa: CASSLLENYGYTF

len: 13
j_gene: TRBJ2-5
abundance: many
v_gene: TRBV29-1
d_gene: TRBD2
CDR3nt: TGCAGCGTGACTAGCGGGAGTGGCGAGACCCAGTACTTC
CDR3aa: CSVTSGSGETQYF

len: 14
j_gene: TRBJ2-1
abundance: .
v_gene: TRBV11-1
d_gene: TRBD1
CDR3nt: TGTGCCAGCAGCTTCCGGGACAGGAGGAATGAGCAGTTCTTC
CDR3aa: CASSFRDRRNEQFF

len: 14
j_gene: TRBJ1-6
abundance: .
v_gene: TRBV18
d_gene: .
CDR3nt: TGTGCCAGCTCACCGGACAGATATAATTCACCCCTCCACTTT
CDR3aa: CASSPDRYNSPLHF

len: 15
j_gene: TRBJ1-2
abundance: .
v_gene: TRBV5-1
d_gene: TRBD1
CDR3nt: TGCGCCAGCAGCTTATCTCCGGGACAGTTTTATGGCTACACCTTC
CDR3aa: CASSLSPGQFYGYTF

len: 15
j_gene: TRBJ2-2
abundance: .
v_gene: TRBV3-1/TRBV3-2
d_gene: TRBD2
CDR3nt: TGTGCCAGCAGCCAAGTAGCGGGGAGGTCTGGGGAGCTGTTTTTT
CDR3aa: CASSQVAGRSGELFF

len: 16
j_gene: TRBJ2-7
abundance: .
v_gene: TRBV11-3
d_gene: TRBD2
CDR3nt: TGTGCCAGCAGCTTGGCGACTAGCGGGAGTTCCTACGAGCAGTACTTC
CDR3aa: CASSLATSGSSYEQYF

len: 15
j_gene: TRBJ1-2
abundance: .
v_gene: TRBV5-1
d_gene: TRBD1
CDR3nt: TGCGCCAGCAGCTTGATGGCAGGGGGAAGCGGAGGCTACACCTTC
CDR3aa: CASSLMAGGSGGYTF

len: 16
j_gene: TRBJ2-3
abundance: .
v_gene: TRBV6-1
d_gene: .
CDR3nt: TGTGCCAGCAGTGAACTCCGGCAGGGCAACACAGATACGCAGTATTTT
CDR3aa: CASSELRQGNTDTQYF

len: 14
j_gene: TRBJ2-5
abundance: .
v_gene: TRBV7-9
d_gene: TRBD1
CDR3nt: TGTGCCAGCAGCCACCGGGACAGGCTAGAGACCCAGTACTTC
CDR3aa: CASSHRDRLETQYF

len: 12
j_gene: TRBJ1-6
abundance: few
v_gene: TRBV19
d_gene: .
CDR3nt: TGTGCCAGTAGTATCCCTTATTCACCCCTCCACTTT
CDR3aa: CASSIPYSPLHF

len: 14
j_gene: TRBJ2-2
abundance: once
v_gene: TRBV2
d_gene: .
CDR3nt: TGTGCCAGCAGTGTGGAGAGACTCACCGGGGAGCTGTTTTTT
CDR3aa: CASSVERLTGELFF

len: 13
j_gene: TRBJ2-3
abundance: .
v_gene: TRBV2
d_gene: .
CDR3nt: TGTGCCAGCTCCTCGGGTCGGACAGATACGCAGTATTTT
CDR3aa: CASSSGRTDTQYF

len: 13
j_gene: TRBJ2-5
abundance: .
v_gene: TRBV18
d_gene: .
CDR3nt: TGTGCCAGCTCCCCTACAGGGAAAGAGACCCAGTACTTC
CDR3aa: CASSPTGKETQYF

len: 15
j_gene: TRBJ2-7
abundance: .
v_gene: TRBV20-1
d_gene: TRBD2
CDR3nt: TGCAGTGCTAGTGGTGGGACTAGCGGCTCCTACGAGCAGTACTTC
CDR3aa: CSASGGTSGSYEQYF

len: 12
j_gene: TRBJ2-3
abundance: .
v_gene: TRBV29-1
d_gene: .
CDR3nt: TGCAGCGTAACGTGGGGGCAGGTGGGGCAGTATTTT
CDR3aa: CSVTWGQVGQYF

len: 16
j_gene: TRBJ2-5
abundance: .
v_gene: TRBV6-1
d_gene: TRBD2
CDR3nt: TGTGCCAGCAGTGAAGCAGGGAGGGGAGGACGAGAGACCCAGTACTTC
CDR3aa: CASSEAGRGGRETQYF

len: 11
j_gene: TRBJ2-7
abundance: .
v_gene: TRBV2
d_gene: .
CDR3nt: TGTGCCAGCGGACTAACCTACGAGCAGTACTTC
CDR3aa: CASGLTYEQYF

len: 13
j_gene: TRBJ1-2
abundance: .
v_gene: TRBV3-1/TRBV3-2
d_gene: .
CDR3nt: TGTGCCAGCAGCCAGCCAAACACGGGGGGCTACACCTTC
CDR3aa: CASSQPNTGGYTF

len: 14
j_gene: TRBJ1-1
abundance: few
v_gene: TRBV28
d_gene: TRBD1
CDR3nt: TGTGCCAGCATCTTAGGGACAGGGACCCTGCCAGCTTTCTTT
CDR3aa: CASILGTGTLPAFF

len: 14
j_gene: TRBJ2-1
abundance: .
v_gene: TRBV2
d_gene: .
CDR3nt: TGTGCCAGCAGTGGAGACAGAGCCTACAATGAGCAGTTCTTC
CDR3aa: CASSGDRAYNEQFF

len: 15
j_gene: TRBJ2-5
abundance: .
v_gene: TRBV4-1
d_gene: TRBD2
CDR3nt: TGCGCCAGCAGCCAAGGACTAGCGGGGCGAGAGACCCAGTACTTC
CDR3aa: CASSQGLAGRETQYF

len: 15
j_gene: TRBJ2-1
abundance: .
v_gene: TRBV5-1
d_gene: TRBD1
CDR3nt: TGCGCCAGCAGCTTTGTATCGGGGACAGACAATGAGCAGTTCTTC
CDR3aa: CASSFVSGTDNEQFF

len: 16
j_gene: TRBJ1-2
abundance: .
v_gene: TRBV2
d_gene: TRBD1
CDR3nt: TGTGCCAGCAGTGAAGCAGGGACAGGGGTTTATGGTGGCTACACCTTC
CDR3aa: CASSEAGTGVYGGYTF

len: 14
j_gene: TRBJ1-4
abundance: .
v_gene: TRBV11-2
d_gene: TRBD1
CDR3nt: TGTGCCAGCAGTGGGACAGCAACTAATGAAAAACTGTTTTTT
CDR3aa: CASSGTATNEKLFF

len: 14
j_gene: TRBJ2-1
abundance: .
v_gene: TRBV15
d_gene: TRBD2
CDR3nt: TGTGCCACCAGTAGCGGGAGGGTAGGAAATGAGCAGTTCTTC
CDR3aa: CATSSGRVGNEQFF

len: 16
j_gene: TRBJ2-7
abundance: .
v_gene: TRBV5-1
d_gene: TRBD1
CDR3nt: TGCGCCAGCAGCGAAGGGTGGGGGACAGACCCCTACGAGCAGTACTTC
CDR3aa: CASSEGWGTDPYEQYF

len: 12
j_gene: TRBJ1-5
abundance: .
v_gene: TRBV2
d_gene: .
CDR3nt: TGTGCCAGCAGTGAATACAGTCAGCCCCAGCATTTT
CDR3aa: CASSEYSQPQHF

len: 13
j_gene: TRBJ2-3
abundance: .
v_gene: TRBV2
d_gene: .
CDR3nt: TGTGCCAGCAGTGTGGAGGCGGAAGATACGCAGTATTTT
CDR3aa: CASSVEAEDTQYF

len: 16
j_gene: TRBJ1-3
abundance: .
v_gene: TRBV12-1
d_gene: .
CDR3nt: TGTGCCAGCAGCTCCAGTGAGGGGGTCACTGGAAACACCATATATTTT
CDR3aa: CASSSSEGVTGNTIYF

len: 13
j_gene: TRBJ1-1
abundance: once
v_gene: TRBV19
d_gene: TRBD1
CDR3nt: TGTGCCAGTAGTAAGGACAGGACAGGGTCGGCTTTCTTT
CDR3aa: CASSKDRTGSAFF

len: 14
j_gene: TRBJ2-2
abundance: .
v_gene: TRBV11-2
d_gene: TRBD1
CDR3nt: TGTGCCAGCAGCTCGAGAGGGGGCTCGGGGGAGCTGTTTTTT
CDR3aa: CASSSRGGSGELFF

len: 17
j_gene: TRBJ2-3
abundance: .
v_gene: TRBV11-2
d_gene: TRBD2
CDR3nt: TGTGCCAGCAGCTTAGCCGTTACTAGCGGGAGTTCTGATACGCAGTATTTT
CDR3aa: CASSLAVTSGSSDTQYF

len: 12
j_gene: TRBJ2-2
abundance: .
v_gene: TRBV2
d_gene: .
CDR3nt: TGTGCCAGCAGTTCAGGGTACGGGGAGCTGTTTTTT
CDR3aa: CASSSGYGELFF

len: 12
j_gene: TRBJ1-2
abundance: .
v_gene: TRBV25-1
d_gene: .
CDR3nt: TGTGCCAGCAGCGTCACAGCTTATGGCTACACCTTC
CDR3aa: CASSVTAYGYTF

len: 14
j_gene: TRBJ2-7
abundance: .
v_gene: TRBV5-1
d_gene: .
CDR3nt: TGCGCCAGCAGCTTGGTGGGGAGGCTCGACGAGCAGTACTTC
CDR3aa: CASSLVGRLDEQYF

len: 15
j_gene: TRBJ1-4
abundance: .
v_gene: TRBV5-1
d_gene: .
CDR3nt: TGCGCCAGCAGCTTTGGCGGAGTCCTTAATGAAAAACTGTTTTTT
CDR3aa: CASSFGGVLNEKLFF

len: 11
j_gene: TRBJ1-2
abundance: once
v_gene: TRBV20-1
d_gene: .
CDR3nt: TGCAGTGCTGGGGGTCAGGGGACGTACACCTTC
CDR3aa: CSAGGQGTYTF

len: 16
j_gene: TRBJ2-2
abundance: .
v_gene: TRBV10-2
d_gene: .
CDR3nt: TGCGCCAGCAGTGACCAGGGCAGGGTAGACACCGGGGAGCTGTTTTTT
CDR3aa: CASSDQGRVDTGELFF

len: 16
j_gene: TRBJ2-1
abundance: .
v_gene: TRBV5-1
d_gene: .
CDR3nt: TGCGCCAGCAGCCTTCAGGGTAGGGCCTCCTACAATGAGCAGTTCTTC
CDR3aa: CASSLQGRASYNEQFF

len: 14
j_gene: TRBJ1-1
abundance: .
v_gene: TRBV19
d_gene: .
CDR3nt: TGTGCCAGTAGTATGGCCGGGGGGAACACTGAAGCTTTCTTT
CDR3aa: CASSMAGGNTEAFF

len: 22
j_gene: TRBJ2-5
abundance: .
v_gene: TRBV3-1/TRBV3-2
d_gene: TRBD2
CDR3nt: TGTGCCAGCAGCCGCGGACTAGCGGGGGGTAAACCCCAAGAGGTCCCGGGGGGGACCCAGTACTTC
CDR3aa: CASSRGLAGGKPQEVPGGTQYF

len: 14
j_gene: TRBJ2-1
abundance: .
v_gene: TRBV7-8
d_gene: .
CDR3nt: TGTGCCAGCCGGCAGCGGCCCTCCTACAATGAGCAGTTCTTC
CDR3aa: CASRQRPSYNEQFF

len: 16
j_gene: TRBJ2-2
abundance: .
v_gene: TRBV6-4
d_gene: TRBD2
CDR3nt: TGTGCCAGCAGCGCCGGACTAGCGGGGAACACCGGGGAGCTGTTTTTT
CDR3aa: CASSAGLAGNTGELFF

len: 14
j_gene: TRBJ2-7
abundance: .
v_gene: TRBV6-5
d_gene: .
CDR3nt: TGTGCCAGCACTACACATCGGGGATCCTACGAGCAGTACTTC
CDR3aa: CASTTHRGSYEQYF

len: 15
j_gene: TRBJ2-5
abundance: .
v_gene: TRBV4-1
d_gene: .
CDR3nt: TGCGCCAGCAGCCAAGATGGGGCAGGGCGAGAGACCCAGTACTTC
CDR3aa: CASSQDGAGRETQYF

len: 14
j_gene: TRBJ2-2
abundance: .
v_gene: TRBV2
d_gene: TRBD1
CDR3nt: TGTGCCAGCAGAGGGACAGGGGGAACCGGGGAGCTGTTTTTT
CDR3aa: CASRGTGGTGELFF

len: 14
j_gene: TRBJ1-2
abundance: .
v_gene: TRBV9
d_gene: TRBD1
CDR3nt: TGTGCCAGCAGCGTAGACAGGGGTAACTATGGCTACACCTTC
CDR3aa: CASSVDRGNYGYTF

len: 14
j_gene: TRBJ1-4
abundance: .
v_gene: TRBV5-1
d_gene: .
CDR3nt: TGCGCCAGCAGCTTGGCCCTTTCCAGTGAAAAACTGTTTTTT
CDR3aa: CASSLALSSEKLFF

len: 15
j_gene: TRBJ2-5
abundance: .
v_gene: TRBV7-2
d_gene: TRBD2
CDR3nt: TGTGCCAGCAGCTCTGGACTAGCGGGGAAAGAGACCCAGTACTTC
CDR3aa: CASSSGLAGKETQYF

len: 15
j_gene: TRBJ2-2
abundance: .
v_gene: TRBV7-9
d_gene: TRBD2
CDR3nt: TGTGCCAGCAGCGATACCCGGGGGGGCGCCGGGGAGCTGTTTTTT
CDR3aa: CASSDTRGGAGELFF

len: 15
j_gene: TRBJ2-1
abundance: .
v_gene: TRBV3-1/TRBV3-2
d_gene: TRBD2
CDR3nt: TGTGCCAGCAGCCAAGGACTAGCGGGTGGGAATGAGCAGTTCTTC
CDR3aa: CASSQGLAGGNEQFF

len: 15
j_gene: TRBJ1-2
abundance: .
v_gene: TRBV5-6
d_gene: TRBD1
CDR3nt: TGTGCCAGCACCGGCCGAGACAGGGGGCACTATGGCTACACCTTC
CDR3aa: CASTGRDRGHYGYTF